The rows below give T cell receptor beta chains drawn from one sample of a study of post-analysis software for immune sequencing data. Each CDR3 protein is one row after TCRdb ran MiXCR on the PCR reads. The table includes 650,000 to 850,000 distinct CDR3 sequences, about 45% detected once. Material: blood. The source is a girl aged 10 to 17 with multiple sclerosis. Each CDR3 is given with its conserved first and last residue. The D gene is left open where the match is weak. Not all rows give a size; the values are once, few, many and, for expanded clones, a class.

d_call: TRBD1
j_call: TRBJ2-7
v_call: TRBV20-1
clone_size: .
cdr3_length: 15
cdr3_aa: CSAQGVRDTTYEQYF
cdr3_nt: TGCAGTGCTCAGGGGGTCCGGGACACCACCTACGAGCAGTACTTC

d_call: TRBD2
j_call: TRBJ2-1
v_call: TRBV3-1
clone_size: .
cdr3_length: 20
cdr3_aa: CASSQVGLAGPESSYNEQFF
cdr3_nt: TGTGCCAGCAGCCAAGTTGGACTAGCGGGACCCGAGAGCTCCTACAATGAGCAGTTCTTC

d_call: TRBD1
j_call: TRBJ1-1
v_call: TRBV29-1
clone_size: few
cdr3_length: 12
cdr3_aa: CSVEHRGPEAFF
cdr3_nt: TGCAGCGTTGAACATAGGGGGCCTGAAGCTTTCTTT

d_call: TRBD1
j_call: TRBJ1-1
v_call: TRBV6-5
clone_size: .
cdr3_length: 16
cdr3_aa: CASKRTGYYSNTEAFF
cdr3_nt: TGTGCCAGCAAGAGGACAGGATACTACTCGAACACTGAAGCTTTCTTT

d_call: TRBD2
j_call: TRBJ2-1
v_call: TRBV12-5
clone_size: few
cdr3_length: 16
cdr3_aa: CASGRLAGNVYDEQFF
cdr3_nt: TGTGCTAGTGGTAGACTAGCGGGAAACGTGTATGATGAGCAGTTCTTC

d_call: .
j_call: TRBJ2-5
v_call: TRBV6-2/TRBV6-3
clone_size: .
cdr3_length: 13
cdr3_aa: CASSWTAPETQYF
cdr3_nt: TGTGCCAGCAGTTGGACCGCCCCCGAGACCCAGTACTTC

d_call: TRBD2
j_call: TRBJ2-2
v_call: TRBV7-3
clone_size: .
cdr3_length: 18
cdr3_aa: CASSPSAGGGLYTGELFF
cdr3_nt: TGTGCCAGCAGCCCCTCAGCGGGAGGAGGGTTATACACCGGGGAGCTGTTTTTT

d_call: .
j_call: TRBJ1-4
v_call: TRBV7-2
clone_size: .
cdr3_length: 12
cdr3_aa: CASSRRDGKLFF
cdr3_nt: TGTGCCAGCAGCCGCCGGGATGGTAAACTGTTTTTT

d_call: TRBD2
j_call: TRBJ2-1
v_call: TRBV20-1
clone_size: .
cdr3_length: 14
cdr3_aa: CSAPRGGSFNEQFF
cdr3_nt: TGCAGTGCTCCCCGAGGCGGGAGTTTCAATGAGCAGTTCTTC

d_call: .
j_call: TRBJ2-1
v_call: TRBV24-1
clone_size: .
cdr3_length: 12
cdr3_aa: CATSEAGYEQFF
cdr3_nt: TGTGCCACCAGTGAAGCCGGGTATGAGCAGTTCTTC

d_call: .
j_call: TRBJ1-5
v_call: TRBV6-6
clone_size: .
cdr3_length: 14
cdr3_aa: CASSYGQEGQPQHF
cdr3_nt: TGTGCCAGCAGTTACGGCCAGGAAGGGCAGCCCCAGCATTTT

d_call: TRBD2
j_call: TRBJ2-3
v_call: TRBV10-3
clone_size: .
cdr3_length: 16
cdr3_aa: CAISGGLAGERDTQYF
cdr3_nt: TGTGCCATCAGTGGCGGACTAGCGGGAGAACGAGATACGCAGTATTTT

d_call: TRBD2
j_call: TRBJ2-1
v_call: TRBV29-1
clone_size: .
cdr3_length: 13
cdr3_aa: CSVEAPAGGPWFF
cdr3_nt: TGCAGCGTTGAGGCCCCAGCGGGAGGACCGTGGTTCTTC

d_call: TRBD2
j_call: TRBJ2-1
v_call: TRBV27
clone_size: once
cdr3_length: 19
cdr3_aa: CASSPTPLTGLAGDNEQFF
cdr3_nt: TGTGCCAGCAGCCCAACCCCCCTAACGGGACTAGCGGGGGACAATGAGCAGTTCTTC

d_call: TRBD2
j_call: TRBJ2-2
v_call: TRBV24-1
clone_size: .
cdr3_length: 16
cdr3_aa: CATSDLAGGNTGELFF
cdr3_nt: TGTGCCACCAGTGATTTGGCGGGAGGAAACACCGGGGAGCTGTTTTTT

d_call: TRBD1
j_call: TRBJ1-1
v_call: TRBV24-1
clone_size: .
cdr3_length: 13
cdr3_aa: CATSVGTGSTAFF
cdr3_nt: TGTGCCACCAGTGTTGGGACAGGGAGTACGGCTTTCTTT

d_call: TRBD2
j_call: TRBJ2-5
v_call: TRBV9
clone_size: .
cdr3_length: 16
cdr3_aa: CASSVGGLAASETQYF
cdr3_nt: TGTGCCAGCAGCGTAGGGGGACTAGCGGCCAGTGAGACCCAGTACTTC

d_call: TRBD2
j_call: TRBJ2-1
v_call: TRBV29-1
clone_size: many
cdr3_length: 14
cdr3_aa: CSVAGLAGYNEQFF
cdr3_nt: TGCAGCGTAGCGGGACTAGCGGGCTACAATGAGCAGTTCTTC

d_call: TRBD2
j_call: TRBJ2-1
v_call: TRBV20-1
clone_size: .
cdr3_length: 16
cdr3_aa: CSARDPRLAGLYEQFF
cdr3_nt: TGCAGTGCTAGAGACCCTAGGCTAGCGGGTCTCTATGAGCAGTTCTTC

d_call: .
j_call: TRBJ1-2
v_call: TRBV2
clone_size: few
cdr3_length: 13
cdr3_aa: CASSEGPYYGYTF
cdr3_nt: TGTGCCAGCAGTGAGGGTCCATACTATGGCTACACCTTC

d_call: TRBD2
j_call: TRBJ2-5
v_call: TRBV20-1
clone_size: .
cdr3_length: 15
cdr3_aa: CSAERASGRRETQYF
cdr3_nt: TGCAGTGCTGAGAGGGCTAGCGGGAGGAGGGAGACCCAGTACTTC

d_call: .
j_call: TRBJ1-6
v_call: TRBV20-1
clone_size: .
cdr3_length: 15
cdr3_aa: CSARDGIGHNSPLHF
cdr3_nt: TGCAGTGCTAGAGACGGGATCGGGCATAATTCACCCCTCCACTTT